These 32 T cell receptor beta chains originate from one sample sequenced in a study of blood T cells in healthy people across ages. A second PCR of about 7 to 11 cycles used a sample-barcoded 5' primer and a J-beta primer mix. TCRdb re-derived calls from the 5' RACE reads in MiXCR, one entry per CDR3 protein. The sample has 1.5 million to 2 million distinct CDR3 sequences, about 35% seen once. Sequencing used blood. The source of these receptors is a woman aged 30 to 39 in good health.

The gene calls are TRBV9 and TRBJ2-1; 10 bases fit TRBD2. V lost 4 bases to trimming and J lost 7 bases; unmatched junction nucleotides: 20. The CDR3 has 19 amino acids. Germline V gene sequence: CDR1 SGDLS, CDR2 YYNGEE. CDR3 in DNA: TGTGCCAGCAGCCCCCCCGTCGCGGGTCTAGCGGGAGCTGGGAATGAGCAGTTCTTC. Its protein is CASSPPVAGLAGAGNEQFF.

A few counts support this clonotype. This sequence joins TRBV2 and TRBJ1-4; the match to TRBD1 covers 7 bases. The CDR3 contains 13 residues. Germline V gene sequence: CDR1 SNHLY, CDR2 FYNNEI. The V and J ends lost 4 bases and 10 bases, in that order; junction bases with no gene match: 6. The CDR3 nucleotides are TGTGCCAGCAGTGTGACAGGGTCAGCAAAACTGTTTTTT. Translated, it gives CASSVTGSAKLFF.

This clonotype was observed a handful of times. The V gene is TRBV6-5, the J gene TRBJ2-3; TRBD2 agrees at 10 bases. This CDR3 is built from 14 residues. Germline values: CDR1 MNHEY, CDR2 SVGAGI. V trimming: 5 bases; J trimming: 9 bases; junction bases outside the gene matches: 8. CDR3 region: CASSERGGYETQYF. CDR3 sequence (DNA): TGTGCCAGCAGTGAGCGGGGGGGTTACGAAACGCAGTATTTT.

J is TRBJ1-5 and V is TRBV24-1, with a weak D call TRBD1 (5 bases). V dropped 4 bases and J dropped 5 bases, with 23 bases sitting between them. Germline V gene lookup returns CDR1 KGHDR and CDR2 SFDVKD. The CDR3 consists of 18 residues. CDR3 protein: CATSDPKFDGRGHQPQHF. The CDR3 region has the DNA TGTGCCACCAGTGACCCAAAATTCGATGGTAGGGGCCATCAGCCCCAGCATTTT.

The chain uses TRBV2 and TRBJ1-2; weak D call: TRBD1 (5 bases). Trimming removed 6 bases from V and 1 base from J, with 12 bases in between. Looked up from germline, CDR1 is SNHLY and CDR2 is FYNNEI. The CDR3 length is 14 residues. The CDR3 DNA follows: TGTGCCAGCAGGGAGAGACAGATTAACTATGGCTACACCTTC. Translation: CASRERQINYGYTF. The variable domain in full, with the rest retrieved from reference TRBV2 and TRBJ1-2, is EPEVTQTPSHQVTQMGQEVILRCVPISNHLYFYWYRQILGQKVEFLVSFYNNEISEKSEIFDDQFSVERPDGSNFTLKIRSTKLEDSAMYFCASRERQINYGYTFGSGTRLTVV.

This clonotype has just a few counts. This chain joins TRBV20-1 and TRBJ1-6; D is undetermined. Germline CDR1 is DFQATT and CDR2 is SNEGSKA (reference sequence). V lost 5 bases to trimming and J lost 7 bases, with 12 bases between them. The CDR3 covers 13 residues. This chain's CDR3 is CSASETENSPLHF. As DNA, the CDR3 is TGCAGTGCTTCCGAAACTGAAAATTCACCCCTCCACTTT.

This clonotype occurred a few times. This chain joins TRBV29-1 and TRBJ1-2; D remains unclear. This CDR3 is built from 12 residues. The germline V gene encodes CDR1 SQVTM and CDR2 ANQGSEA. Trimming removed 3 bases from V and 1 base from J, with 6 bases in between. CDR3 loop: CSVESVNYGYTF. DNA for the CDR3: TGCAGCGTTGAGTCGGTTAACTATGGCTACACCTTC.

The chain carries TRBV29-1 and TRBJ1-2, with TRBD1 as a possible D gene (5 bases). Germline CDR1 and CDR2: SQVTM and ANQGSEA. Trimming took 3 bases from V and 8 from J, leaving 19 bases between them. The CDR3 is made up of 14 amino acids. The CDR3 DNA reads TGCAGCGTTGATGGGCTCCAGGGTTTAGGGGGCTACACCTTC. Protein: CSVDGLQGLGGYTF.

This clonotype was seen a few times. This may be a read error: a much more frequent sequence differs by one nucleotide. V usage is TRBV7-9 and J usage is TRBJ2-1; D might be TRBD2 (5 bases). The germline V and J ends were trimmed by 8 bases and 0 bases, with 14 bases remaining between them. The CDR3 is 15 amino acids. Germline V CDR1 and CDR2: SEHNR, FQNEAQ (reference sequence). DNA for the CDR3: TGTGCCAGCGGCCCTCATGGGAGCTCCTACAATGAGCAGTTCTTC. It is translated as CASGPHGSSYNEQFF.

The V call is TRBV30, the J call TRBJ2-7; D remains ambiguous. The J call may be wrong; the DNA end is better matched by TRBJ2-5. CDR3 length: 12 amino acids. Germline CDR1 and CDR2: GTSNPN and SVGIG (reference sequence). CDR3 coding DNA: TGTGCCTGGAGTGTGGGTGGGGAGACCCAGTACTTC. This encodes CAWSVGGETQYF.

This chain links TRBV5-1 with TRBJ2-5; 14 nucleotides agree with TRBD2. Germline V gene sequence: CDR1 SGHRS, CDR2 YFSETQ. The J segment lost 0 bases and the V segment lost 3 bases, leaving 7 bases of the junction unmatched. There are 18 residues in the CDR3. CDR3 nucleotide sequence: TGCGCCAGCAGCTGGGGGACTAGCGGGGGACCGTACCAAGAGACCCAGTACTTC. It is translated as CASSWGTSGGPYQETQYF.

The chain carries TRBV9 and TRBJ2-1; D not certain. Germline values: CDR1 SGDLS, CDR2 YYNGEE. The CDR3 covers 13 residues. V lost 0 bases and J 9 bases, leaving 10 bases between the germline ends. The CDR3 region is CASSVGPGAEQFF. The CDR3 DNA reads TGTGCCAGCAGCGTAGGACCAGGTGCTGAGCAGTTCTTC. The entire variable domain, with the rest obtained from reference TRBV9 and TRBJ2-1, is as follows: DSGVTQTPKHLITATGQRVTLRCSPRSGDLSVYWYQQSLDQGLQFLIQYYNGEERAKGNILERFSAQQFPDLHSELNLSSLELGDSALYFCASSVGPGAEQFFGPGTRLTVL.

This clonotype has more than one count but fewer than ten. The J gene is TRBJ2-1, the V gene TRBV12-3 or TRBV12-4; the match to TRBD2 covers 10 bases. The ends lost 6 bases at V and 2 bases at J; junction bases unmatched: 4. The CDR3 extends over 15 amino acids. CDR3 bases: TGTGCCAGCAGAGCACTAGCGGGGACCTACAATGAGCAGTTCTTC. Translation gives CASRALAGTYNEQFF.

On this clonotype: As the CDR3 is not closed by the conserved phenylalanine or tryptophan, this likely results from a read error. This chain uses TRBV6-5 with TRBJ2-7, with D tentatively TRBD1 (6 bases). Germline-derived CDR1 and CDR2 are MNHEY and SVGAGI. V dropped 0 bases and J dropped 6 bases, with 9 bases sitting between them. The CDR3 consists of 13 residues. The CDR3 sequence is CASSYSTGSEQYL. CDR3 nucleotides: TGTGCCAGCAGTTACTCAACAGGGAGCGAGCAGTACTTA.

Only a few counts were recorded for this clonotype. DNA of the CDR3: TGTGCCAGCAGCTTAGGAGCGGGATTTGATAATACGCAGTATTTT. It encodes CASSLGAGFDNTQYF. V usage is TRBV7-9 and J usage is TRBJ2-3; 7 bases agree with TRBD2. V lost 1 base to trimming and J lost 7 bases; unmatched junction nucleotides: 8. Germline loops: CDR1 SEHNR, CDR2 FQNEAQ (reference sequence). The CDR3 has 15 amino acids.

This clonotype has only one observation. This rearrangement joins TRBV9 to TRBJ2-1, with D uncertain. The CDR3 covers 14 residues. V was cut by 4 bases and J by 7 bases, with 15 bases left in between. Germline CDR1 and CDR2: SGDLS and YYNGEE. CDR3 DNA sequence: TGTGCCAGCAGCCCGAATCTCGGCCTTAATGAGCAGTTCTTC. This translates into CASSPNLGLNEQFF.

The sample holds a few counts of this clonotype. The genes are TRBV6-1 and TRBJ2-2, with TRBD1 matching over 8 bases. Germline CDR1 MNHNS, CDR2 SASEGT. CDR3 size: 15 residues. Trimming cost V 5 bases and J 0 bases; bases outside gene matches: 2. The CDR3 reads CASSKDRANTGELFF. The CDR3, as DNA: TGTGCCAGCAGTAAGGACAGGGCGAACACCGGGGAGCTGTTTTTT.

This clonotype was counted at least ten times. V is TRBV6-5 and J is TRBJ2-5, with a weak D call TRBD1 (5 bases). CDR1 MNHEY and CDR2 SVGAGI come from the germline V gene. CDR3 size: 13 residues. The V gene lost 3 bases and the J gene lost 3 bases, with 8 bases spanning the gap. The CDR3 DNA reads as TGTGCCAGCAGTTATGGCAGGGAAGAGACCCAGTACTTC. Its protein is CASSYGREETQYF.

This clonotype has more than one count but fewer than ten. CDR3 nucleotides: TGTGCCAGCAGCTTCCTTAGTGGGTACTATGGCTACACCTTC. Amino acid sequence: CASSFLSGYYGYTF. The genes are TRBV6-1 and TRBJ1-2; no clear D gene. From germline, CDR1 is MNHNS and CDR2 SASEGT. The CDR3 has 14 residues. Trimming removed 6 bases at V and 3 bases at J, with 14 bases between.

This chain joins TRBV6-2 or TRBV6-3 and TRBJ2-7; 7 bases match TRBD2. J gave up 9 bases and V 7 bases, and 9 bases lay outside the gene matches. Germline CDR1 and CDR2: MNHEY and SVGEGT. The CDR3 loop spans 12 amino acids. CDR3 sequence (DNA): TGTGCCAGCAAGCAGGGAGGGCACGGGCAGTACTTC. This encodes CASKQGGHGQYF.

The chain carries TRBV7-3 and TRBJ2-7; D might be TRBD1 (6 bases). CDR3 length: 14 residues. Looked up from germline, CDR1 is SGHTA and CDR2 is FQGTGA. Trimming stripped 7 bases from V and 7 bases from J, with 20 bases between. The CDR3 reads CASITPRGGCEQYF. CDR3 sequence (DNA): TGTGCCAGCATCACTCCCAGAGGGGGTTGTGAGCAGTACTTC.

This sequence joins TRBV5-6 and TRBJ1-1; possible D gene TRBD1, 5 bases. Germline V gives CDR1 SGHDT, CDR2 YYEEEE. This CDR3 is 16 amino acids long. V was shortened by 3 bases and J by 3 bases, with 18 bases between the two germline ends. This chain's CDR3 is CASSSYTGDGYTEAFF. The DNA for the CDR3 is TGTGCCAGCAGCTCATATACGGGGGACGGCTACACTGAAGCTTTCTTT.

Concerning this clonotype itself: A much larger clone lies one base from this, so it may be a read error. This sequence joins TRBV15 and TRBJ2-1; D is perhaps TRBD1 (6 bases). The germline gives CDR1 LNHNV, CDR2 YYDKDF (reference sequence). V dropped 2 bases and J dropped 4 bases, with 9 bases sitting between them. This CDR3 spans 14 amino acids. This chain's CDR3 is CATSRKGGYNEQFF. CDR3 bases: TGTGCCACCAGCAGAAAAGGGGGTTACAATGAGCAGTTCTTC.

The chain is built from TRBV6-1 and TRBJ1-2, with 8 bases that match TRBD1. This CDR3 region has 14 residues. In germline, CDR1 is MNHNS, CDR2 SASEGT. J lost 8 bases, V lost 1 base, and 6 bases had no gene match. CDR3 in DNA: TGTGCCAGCAGTGAAGTTGCCAGGGGGCGAGGCTACACCTTC. Protein product: CASSEVARGRGYTF.

Concerning this clonotype itself: Just one base apart from a much larger clone, this may be a read error. The chain couples TRBV5-1 to TRBJ1-5, with a weak D call TRBD1 (6 bases). CDR1 SGHRS and CDR2 YFSETQ come from the germline V gene. V was clipped by 7 bases and J by 3 bases, with 17 bases between them. CDR3 length: 15 residues. The CDR3 reads CASREGTYNNQPQHF. The CDR3 DNA reads as TGCGCCAGCCGTGAGGGGACATATAACAATCAGCCCCAGCATTTT.

This clonotype was observed a handful of times. The V call is TRBV5-1, the J call TRBJ2-1, with 8 bases aligning to TRBD2. CDR1 is SGHRS, CDR2 YFSETQ, per germline. The CDR3 length is 15 residues. The J segment lost 8 bases and the V segment lost 6 bases, leaving 13 bases of the junction unmatched. In DNA, the CDR3 is TGCGCCAGCACAGCCCCGCTAGCGGGTGGGGATGAGCAGTTCTTC. It yields the protein CASTAPLAGGDEQFF.

This chain connects TRBV12-3 or TRBV12-4 to TRBJ2-3; the match to TRBD1 covers 7 bases. The ends lost 6 bases at V and 11 bases at J; junction bases unmatched: 20. CDR3 length: 16 amino acids. Written as DNA, the CDR3 is TGTGCCAGCAGCTCGAACAGGGGATGGGTTGCAGATGTGCAGTATTTT. Its protein is CASSSNRGWVADVQYF.

This clonotype was detected a few times. The chain employs TRBV6-1 and TRBJ2-3; D is tentatively TRBD1 or TRBD2 (5 bases each). V dropped 7 bases and J dropped 7 bases, with 27 bases sitting between them. The germline V gene has CDR1 MNHNS and CDR2 SASEGT. The CDR3 is 17 amino acids. The CDR3 region is CASTAAPWDGTIYTQYF. CDR3 sequence (DNA): TGTGCCAGCACCGCCGCCCCCTGGGACGGGACGATATATACGCAGTATTTT.

There are a few counts of this clonotype. V and J are TRBV4-2 and TRBJ1-1; 7 positions match TRBD1. CDR1 is LGHNA, CDR2 YNFKEQ, per germline. This CDR3 has 16 amino acids. The J segment lost 5 bases and the V segment lost 7 bases, leaving 16 bases of the junction unmatched. The CDR3 DNA reads as TGTGCCAGCAAGGGGGAAGGGGGCGCGTGGGGGACTGAAGCTTTCTTT. Its translation: CASKGEGGAWGTEAFF.

This clonotype was observed at least ten times. V is TRBV5-1 and J is TRBJ2-7; D not resolved. The CDR3 loop spans 13 amino acids. Trimming took 5 bases from V and 2 from J, leaving 11 bases between them. Germline loops: CDR1 SGHRS, CDR2 YFSETQ. The CDR3 DNA is TGCGCCAGCAGAAAACCCACCGCCTACGAGCAGTACTTC. Its protein is CASRKPTAYEQYF.

V is TRBV3-1 and J is TRBJ1-2; no firm D call. This CDR3 is built from 14 residues. Germline-derived CDR1 and CDR2 are LGHDT and YNNKEL (reference sequence). Trimming shortened V by 1 base and J by 5 bases, and 11 bases separated the two germline ends. CDR3 DNA: TGTGCCAGCAGCCAAGGAAGATCCTCTTATGGCTACACCTTC. Its translation is CASSQGRSSYGYTF.

This clonotype showed up just once. The chain uses TRBV11-1 and TRBJ2-3; 15 bases match TRBD2. Germline V CDR1 and CDR2: SGHAT, FQDESV (reference sequence). V was pared by 5 bases and J by 2 bases, with 5 bases of the junction left unmatched. This CDR3 is 17 amino acids long. The CDR3 sequence is CASSPGLAGGFTDTQYF. DNA for the CDR3: TGTGCCAGCAGCCCCGGACTAGCGGGGGGGTTCACAGATACGCAGTATTTT.